This T cell receptor beta chain was profiled in a study of chemoradiotherapy in HPV16-positive cancers. Measured with immunoSEQ multiplex PCR; TCRdb has only the in-frame clones, and not every one. The sample has roughly 17,000 clones, around nine tenths seen once; the top ten hold 13% to 15%. Trimming left V 4 bases short and J 10 bases short, with 10 bases between. CDR1 and CDR2 from the germline V gene are LNHDA and SQIVND (reference sequence). The CDR3 is 11 residues long. The chain joins TRBV19 to TRBJ1-2; weak D call: TRBD1 (5 bases). The receptor comes from a human donor with HPV-associated anogenital cancer. The sample in question was blood, obtained from a patient who underwent chemoradiotherapy. This CDR3 is CASSTPGLYTF. CDR3 coding DNA: TGTGCCAGTAGTACTCCGGGACTCTACACCTTC.